The 27 T cell receptor beta chains presented below share a single source sample, sequenced in a study of T cell responses to AZD1222 COVID-19 vaccine. Data came from immunoSEQ multiplex PCR; TCRdb stores just in-frame clones and leaves some out. The repertoire includes around 150,000 clones, under 95% of them detected once, and roughly 3.3% sits in the top ten. The source was peripheral blood, collected 28 days after the second AZD1222 dose. These receptors came from an adult who received the AZD1222 COVID-19 vaccine.

This clone was recorded once. The chain uses TRBV27 and TRBJ2-3; 10 bases match TRBD2. V gave up 3 bases and J gave up 2 bases; unmatched junction bases: 14. The germline V gene has CDR1 MNHEY and CDR2 SMNVEV (reference sequence). The CDR3 totals 19 residues. CDR3 coding DNA: TGTGCCAGCAGTTTGCTAGCGGGAGAACCCATCTCTTTCACAGATACGCAGTATTTT. As protein: CASSLLAGEPISFTDTQYF.

The V gene is TRBV11-1, the J gene TRBJ1-1; D is possibly TRBD1 (6 bases). CDR1 is SGHAT, CDR2 FQDESV, per germline (reference sequence). V gave up 4 bases and J gave up 0 bases, with 9 bases separating them. There are 14 residues in the CDR3. The CDR3 loop reads CASSSGTLNTEAFF. CDR3 DNA: TGTGCCAGCAGCTCGGGGACACTGAACACTGAAGCTTTCTTT.

The chain is built from TRBV10-2 and TRBJ1-1; 8 bases line up with TRBD1. The V segment lost 4 bases and the J segment 0 bases; nucleotides outside the gene matches: 1. CDR1 is WSHSY, CDR2 SAAADI, per germline. This CDR3 is 14 amino acids long. CDR3 bases: TGCGCCAGCAGTGGGGGACAGGTGAACACTGAAGCTTTCTTT. Its protein is CASSGGQVNTEAFF.

This rearrangement joins TRBV21-1 to TRBJ1-5. TRBV21-1 is annotated as a pseudogene. This CDR3 is built from 15 residues. The chain's CDR3 is CASSTLGGLSQPQHF. CDR3 nucleotide sequence: TGTGCCAGCAGCACCCTAGGCGGGCTTAGTCAGCCCCAGCATTTT.

The J gene is TRBJ2-7, the V gene TRBV27, with TRBD2 matching 7 bases. Trimming at V came to 2 bases and at J to 0 bases, leaving 16 bases not matched to a gene. This CDR3 is built from 19 residues. Germline V lookup: CDR1 MNHEY, CDR2 SMNVEV (reference sequence). The CDR3 sequence: CASSLLPLQRRDYSYEQYF. CDR3 nucleotides: TGTGCCAGCAGTTTACTCCCCCTCCAGCGTCGGGACTACTCCTACGAGCAGTACTTC.

The CDR3 here is CASSVVGQGTHTQYF. In DNA, the CDR3 is TGTGCCAGCAGCGTAGTCGGACAGGGGACCCATACGCAGTATTTT. V is TRBV9 and J is TRBJ2-3; 9 bases are a match to TRBD1. Germline assignment: CDR1 SGDLS and CDR2 YYNGEE. CDR3 length: 15 residues. Unmatched junction bases numbered 6, after V lost 0 bases and J lost 7 bases.

This clone was seen just once. The chain's CDR3 is CASSVQGNSPLHF. CDR3 DNA sequence: TGTGCCAGTAGTGTACAGGGTAATTCACCCCTCCACTTT. This chain joins TRBV19 and TRBJ1-6; D is possibly TRBD1 (6 bases). CDR3 length: 13 amino acids. Germline CDR1 reads LNHDA; CDR2 reads SQIVND (reference sequence). V was pared by 5 bases and J by 6 bases, with 8 bases between.

This chain joins TRBV29-1 and TRBJ2-1; 7 nucleotides align to TRBD2. The germline CDR1 and CDR2 sequences are SQVTM and ANQGSEA. V was pared by 6 bases and J by 4 bases, with 6 bases of the junction left unmatched. The length of the CDR3 is 13 residues. CDR3 sequence (DNA): TGCAGCGTCTACGACGGGGGGTACAATGAGCAGTTCTTC. It translates to CSVYDGGYNEQFF.

The genes are TRBV18 and TRBJ1-2, with 9 positions matching TRBD1. The CDR3 totals 15 residues. The ends lost 1 base at V and 1 base at J; junction bases unmatched: 1. Germline CDR1 reads KGHSH; CDR2 reads LQKENI. The CDR3 loop reads CASSPQGQGNYGYTF. The CDR3 bases are TGTGCCAGCTCACCACAGGGACAGGGTAACTATGGCTACACCTTC. The whole variable domain, remainder taken from reference TRBV18 and TRBJ1-2, is NAGVMQNPRHLVRRRGQEARLRCSPMKGHSHVYWYRQLPEEGLKFMVYLQKENIIDESGMPKERFSAEFPKEGPSILRIQQVVRGDSAAYFCASSPQGQGNYGYTFGSGTRLTVV.

The V call is TRBV6-2 or TRBV6-3, the J call TRBJ1-2; D not resolved. Germline V gene sequence: CDR1 MNHEY, CDR2 SVGEGT. The germline V and J ends were trimmed by 2 bases and 2 bases, with 18 bases remaining between them. The CDR3 extends over 17 amino acids. CDR3 nucleotide sequence: TGTGCCAGCAGTTACGCCTGGTCCCAGCCCTTAAACTATGGCTACACCTTC. Encoded protein: CASSYAWSQPLNYGYTF.

This chain joins TRBV5-1 and TRBJ1-2; D gene uncertain. V was pared by 5 bases and J by 1 base, with 18 bases between. CDR3 size: 16 residues. In germline, CDR1 is SGHRS, CDR2 YFSETQ. DNA of the CDR3: TGCGCCAGCAGTTCCCCCTCTGGGGAGGGTAACTATGGCTACACCTTC. Encoded protein: CASSSPSGEGNYGYTF.

This chain connects TRBV5-1 to TRBJ1-1, with a possible D match to TRBD1 (6 bases). In germline, CDR1 is SGHRS, CDR2 YFSETQ. V lost 0 bases and J lost 1, with 10 bases in between. The length of the CDR3 is 15 residues. DNA for the CDR3: TGCGCCAGCAGCTTGGGAAGGACAGAGAACACTGAAGCTTTCTTT. This gives the protein CASSLGRTENTEAFF. The whole variable domain, filled in from reference TRBV5-1 and TRBJ1-1, reads KAGVTQTPRYLIKTRGQQVTLSCSPISGHRSVSWYQQTPGQGLQFLFEYFSETQRNKGNFPGRFSGRQFSNSRSEMNVSTLELGDSALYLCASSLGRTENTEAFFGQGTRLTVV.

This chain connects TRBV11-3 to TRBJ2-2; the D gene could be TRBD1 or TRBD2 (5 bases each). The CDR3 runs 16 residues. Trimming cost V 1 base and J 4 bases, with 13 bases left between them. Per germline, CDR1 SGHNT and CDR2 YENEEA. The CDR3 reads CASSLVAGRVTGELFF. CDR3 in DNA: TGTGCCAGCAGCTTAGTGGCAGGGCGGGTCACCGGGGAGCTGTTTTTT.

This clone was seen a handful of times. J is TRBJ1-2 and V is TRBV4-3; D gene unclear. CDR1 LGHNA and CDR2 YSLEER come from the germline V gene. Trimming took 0 bases from V and 4 from J, leaving 12 bases between them. The CDR3 runs to 15 residues. The DNA for the CDR3 is TGCGCCAGCAGCCAAGATACCCCCAGCAGCTATGGCTACACCTTC. Protein product: CASSQDTPSSYGYTF.

This chain joins TRBV15 and TRBJ2-4; 9 nucleotides align to TRBD2. The trim removed 5 bases at V and 1 base at J, leaving 15 bases unmatched. CDR1 is LNHNV, CDR2 YYDKDF, per germline (reference sequence). The CDR3 consists of 19 residues. CDR3 residues: CATSPRLADGLGAKNIQYF. The CDR3 DNA is TGTGCCACCAGCCCCCGACTAGCGGATGGACTGGGGGCCAAAAACATTCAGTACTTC.

The V and J genes are TRBV19 and TRBJ1-5, with D possibly matching TRBD1 (5 bases). The CDR3 extends over 14 amino acids. The V and J ends lost 10 bases and 0 bases respectively, with 13 bases between them. The germline V gene encodes CDR1 LNHDA and CDR2 SQIVND (reference sequence). CDR3 in DNA: TGTGCCACGACAGAGCTCTTTAGCAATCAGCCCCAGCATTTT. Translated, it gives CATTELFSNQPQHF.

The chain joins TRBV5-4 to TRBJ2-7; weak D call: TRBD1 (6 bases). V was pared by 4 bases and J by 3 bases, with 14 bases between. Germline CDR1 SGHNT, CDR2 YYREEE (reference sequence). This CDR3 has 14 residues. The CDR3 region has the DNA TGTGCCAGCAGCGGGGGCCCCGAGGGCTACGAGCAGTACTTC. Translating it yields CASSGGPEGYEQYF.

The chain recombines TRBV21-1 with TRBJ2-7; the D call of TRBD2 is as the table states it, not checked on the DNA. TRBV21-1 is an annotated pseudogene. The CDR3 spans 10 residues. CDR3 bases: TGTGCCAGCAGGGAGTACGAGCAGTACTTC. Its protein product is CASREYEQYF.

The J gene is TRBJ1-3, the V gene TRBV5-4; 7 bases align to TRBD1. CDR1 is SGHNT, CDR2 YYREEE, per germline (reference sequence). The ends lost 3 bases at V and 0 bases at J; junction bases unmatched: 9. This CDR3 region has 17 residues. The CDR3 loop is CASSSRRDSLSGNTIYF. CDR3 bases: TGTGCCAGCAGCTCCCGGAGGGACAGTCTCTCTGGAAACACCATATATTTT.

The genes are TRBV3-1 (or the pseudogene TRBV3-2) and TRBJ2-3; D not certain. This CDR3 comprises 17 residues. V was pared by 1 base and J by 1 base, with 15 bases between. Germline V gene sequence: CDR1 LGHDT, CDR2 YNNKEL (reference sequence). The CDR3 DNA follows: TGTGCCAGCAGCCAAGTACTGGATCTCGCGGGCACAGATACGCAGTATTTT. This codes for CASSQVLDLAGTDTQYF.

J is TRBJ2-1 and V is TRBV20-1; TRBD2 matches 10 bases. Germline-derived CDR1 and CDR2 are DFQATT and SNEGSKA (reference sequence). Germline trimming cut 3 bases from V and 5 bases from J; bases unmatched to any gene: 7. The CDR3 consists of 15 residues. In DNA form, the CDR3 reads TGCAGTGCTAGTTCCAGCGGGAGGGCCGACAATGAGCAGTTCTTC. Protein: CSASSSGRADNEQFF.

The chain carries TRBV27 and TRBJ1-5; 11 bases map to TRBD1. CDR3 length equals 16 residues. CDR1 and CDR2 from the germline V gene are MNHEY and SMNVEV (reference sequence). The ends lost 6 bases at V and 7 bases at J; junction bases unmatched: 11. Written as DNA, the CDR3 is TGTGCCAGCAGCCGATACGGACAGGGGGCTGGGCAGCCCCAGCATTTT. As protein: CASSRYGQGAGQPQHF.

This sequence joins TRBV27 and TRBJ1-2, with 9 bases that match TRBD1. V lost 7 bases, J lost 4 bases, and 10 bases stayed unmatched. The CDR3 has 15 residues. CDR1 is MNHEY and CDR2 is SMNVEV in the germline V gene (reference sequence). CDR3 sequence (DNA): TGTGCCAGCACCAACCCCGGGACAGGGTCCTATGGCTACACCTTC. Its protein product is CASTNPGTGSYGYTF.

This clone was counted a single time. The J gene is TRBJ1-1, the V gene TRBV7-9; D is unresolved. This CDR3 has 13 amino acids. CDR1 and CDR2 (germline): SEHNR, FQNEAQ (reference sequence). Trimming cost V 4 bases and J 1 base, with 7 bases left between them. Here the CDR3 reads CASSYPGNTEAFF. The DNA for the CDR3 is TGTGCCAGCAGCTACCCCGGGAACACTGAAGCTTTCTTT.

The chain employs TRBV21-1 and TRBJ1-4. TRBV21-1 is deemed a pseudogene. The CDR3 has 17 amino acids. CDR3 sequence reads: CASSKWLRDATNEKLFF. CDR3 nucleotide sequence: TGTGCCAGCAGCAAATGGTTGAGGGATGCAACTAATGAAAAACTGTTTTTT.

This rearrangement joins TRBV3-1 (or the pseudogene TRBV3-2) to TRBJ1-1; no clear D. Germline CDR1 reads LGHDT; CDR2 reads YNNKEL (reference sequence). The CDR3 extends over 16 amino acids. Between the trimmed V and J ends, which lost 5 bases and 1 base, there was a span of 17 bases. The CDR3 coding sequence is TGTGCCAGCAGCTCTTTCGGCGGGCAGGCGAACACTGAAGCTTTCTTT. This sequence encodes CASSSFGGQANTEAFF.

Concerning this clone: A read error is likely here: a far larger clone is one base away. The chain links TRBV25-1 to TRBJ2-7; 11 bases fit TRBD2. Germline V gives CDR1 MGHDK, CDR2 SYGVNS. The length of the CDR3 is 14 residues. V lost 5 bases, J lost 3 bases, and 3 bases stayed unmatched. The CDR3 protein is CASSHGTSGYEQYF. In nucleotides, the CDR3 is TGTGCCAGCAGTCACGGGACTAGCGGCTACGAGCAGTACTTC.